A single T cell receptor (beta chain) is shown here with its context. Sequencing used immunoSEQ multiplex PCR; TCRdb keeps in-frame clones, though not all of them. The sample records roughly 16,000 clones, approximately 90% being singletons. The CDR3 is made up of 15 amino acids. Germline V gene lookup returns CDR1 MNHEY and CDR2 SMNVEV (reference sequence). The trim removed 2 bases at V and 7 bases at J, leaving 6 bases unmatched. Locally advanced or metastatic urothelial carcinoma was present in patients. This specimen belongs to a study of PD-L1 blockade in urothelial cancer. At the level of the study: Patients began atezolizumab, 1,200 mg intravenously every 3 weeks, at some point between 2012 and 2014. Per blood sample, T cells had a median of approximately 150,000.

This sequence joins TRBV27 and TRBJ2-7, with 12 bases lining up with TRBD1. The TCR was taken from a man between 45 and 60 years old with urothelial cancer. The specimen comprised PBMCs, sampled around atezolizumab (anti-PD-L1) treatment. For the CDR3, the DNA is TGTGCCAGCAGTTTACGAGGGACAGGGGGCCGGGAGCAGTACTTC. The encoded protein is CASSLRGTGGREQYF.